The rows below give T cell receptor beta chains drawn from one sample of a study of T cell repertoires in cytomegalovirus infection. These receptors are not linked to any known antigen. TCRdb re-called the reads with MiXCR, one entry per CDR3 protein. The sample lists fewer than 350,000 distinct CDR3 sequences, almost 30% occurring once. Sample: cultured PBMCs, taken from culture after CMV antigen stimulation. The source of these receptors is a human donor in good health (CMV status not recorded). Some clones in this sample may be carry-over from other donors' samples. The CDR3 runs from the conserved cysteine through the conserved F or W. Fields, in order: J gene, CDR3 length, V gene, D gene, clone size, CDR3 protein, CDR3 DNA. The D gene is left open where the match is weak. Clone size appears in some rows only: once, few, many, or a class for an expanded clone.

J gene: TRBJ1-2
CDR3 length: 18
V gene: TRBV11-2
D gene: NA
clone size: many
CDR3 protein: CASSSTRGRKWENYGYTF
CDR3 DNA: TGTGCCAGCAGCTCGACTAGGGGGAGGAAATGGGAGAATTATGGCTACACCTTC

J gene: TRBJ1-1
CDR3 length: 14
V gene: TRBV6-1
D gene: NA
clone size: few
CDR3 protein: CASSSPGTNTEAFF
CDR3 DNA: TGTGCCAGCAGTTCTCCAGGGACGAACACTGAAGCTTTCTTT

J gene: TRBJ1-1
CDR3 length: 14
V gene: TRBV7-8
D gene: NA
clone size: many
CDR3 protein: CASTSGGGATEAFF
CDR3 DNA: TGTGCCAGCACCTCCGGGGGGGGGGCAACTGAAGCTTTCTTT

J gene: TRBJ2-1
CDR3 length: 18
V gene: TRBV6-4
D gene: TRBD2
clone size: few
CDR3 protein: CASSAIRSSGGSYNEQFF
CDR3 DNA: TGTGCCAGCAGTGCCATCCGTAGTAGCGGGGGCTCCTACAATGAGCAGTTCTTC

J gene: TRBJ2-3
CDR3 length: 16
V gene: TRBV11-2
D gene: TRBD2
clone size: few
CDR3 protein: CASSERLAGRTDTQYF
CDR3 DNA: TGTGCCAGCAGCGAGCGACTAGCGGGCCGCACAGATACGCAGTATTTT

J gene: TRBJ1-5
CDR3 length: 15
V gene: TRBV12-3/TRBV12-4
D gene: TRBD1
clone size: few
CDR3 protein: CASSDRGLQNQPQHF
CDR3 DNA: TGTGCCAGCAGCGACAGGGGACTACAAAATCAGCCCCAGCATTTT

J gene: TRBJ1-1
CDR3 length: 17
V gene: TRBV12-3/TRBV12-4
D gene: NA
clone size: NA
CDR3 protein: CASSLQGLLRMNTEAFF
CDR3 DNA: TGTGCCAGCAGCCTACAGGGCCTCCTACGGATGAACACTGAAGCTTTCTTT

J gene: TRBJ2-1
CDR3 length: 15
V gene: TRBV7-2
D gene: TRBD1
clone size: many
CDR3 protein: CASSLVAQGDNEQFF
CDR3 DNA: TGTGCCAGCAGCTTAGTGGCCCAGGGGGACAATGAGCAGTTCTTC

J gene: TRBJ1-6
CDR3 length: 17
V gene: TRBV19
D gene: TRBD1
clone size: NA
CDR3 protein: CASSPRTGSSYNSPLHF
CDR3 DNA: TGTGCCAGTAGTCCTCGGACAGGGAGCTCCTATAATTCACCCCTCCACTTT

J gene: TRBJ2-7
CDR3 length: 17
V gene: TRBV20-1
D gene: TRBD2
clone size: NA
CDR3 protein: CSARDQTSFRTYYEQYF
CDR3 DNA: TGCAGTGCTAGAGATCAGACTAGCTTTCGCACCTACTACGAGCAGTACTTC

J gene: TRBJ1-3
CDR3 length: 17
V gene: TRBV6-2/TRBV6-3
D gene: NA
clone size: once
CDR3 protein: CASSSLGADSSGNTIYF
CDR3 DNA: TGTGCCAGCAGTTCCTTAGGTGCAGACAGCTCTGGAAACACCATATATTTT

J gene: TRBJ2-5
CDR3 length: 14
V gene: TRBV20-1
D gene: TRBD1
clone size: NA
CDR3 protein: CSAREGGPQETQYF
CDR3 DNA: TGCAGTGCTAGGGAAGGGGGCCCACAAGAGACCCAGTACTTC

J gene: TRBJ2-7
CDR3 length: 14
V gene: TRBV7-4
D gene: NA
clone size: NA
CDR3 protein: CASSLASPPVEQYF
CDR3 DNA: TGTGCCAGCAGCTTAGCTTCGCCTCCCGTCGAGCAGTACTTC

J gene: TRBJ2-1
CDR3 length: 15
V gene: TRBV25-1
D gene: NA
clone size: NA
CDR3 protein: CASSEYGIGGNEQFF
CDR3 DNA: TGTGCCAGCAGTGAATATGGCATAGGGGGCAATGAGCAGTTCTTC

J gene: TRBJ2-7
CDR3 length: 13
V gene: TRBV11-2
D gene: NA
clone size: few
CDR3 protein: CALVGTRLYEQYF
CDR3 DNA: TGTGCCCTTGTCGGGACAAGGCTCTACGAGCAGTACTTC

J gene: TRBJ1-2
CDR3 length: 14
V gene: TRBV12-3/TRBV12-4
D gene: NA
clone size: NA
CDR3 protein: CASSRDNWSYGYTF
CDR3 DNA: TGTGCCAGCAGCCGGGACAATTGGAGCTATGGCTACACCTTC

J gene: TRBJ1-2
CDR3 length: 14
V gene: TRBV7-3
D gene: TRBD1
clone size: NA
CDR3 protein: CASSLGQAGSGYTF
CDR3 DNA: TGTGCCAGCAGCCTCGGACAGGCAGGATCGGGCTACACCTTC

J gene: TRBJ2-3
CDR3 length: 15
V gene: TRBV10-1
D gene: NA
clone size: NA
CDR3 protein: CASSRAWTAGGTQYF
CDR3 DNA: TGCGCCAGCAGTAGGGCCTGGACGGCCGGGGGTACGCAGTATTTT

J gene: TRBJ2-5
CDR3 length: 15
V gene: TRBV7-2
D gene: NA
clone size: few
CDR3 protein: CASSLFGGPKETQYF
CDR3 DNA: TGTGCCAGCAGCTTATTCGGGGGCCCGAAGGAGACCCAGTACTTC

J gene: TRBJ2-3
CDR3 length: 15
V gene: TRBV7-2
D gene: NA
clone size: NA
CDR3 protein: CASSLWGHPTDTQYF
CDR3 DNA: TGTGCCAGCAGCTTGTGGGGACACCCCACAGATACGCAGTATTTT

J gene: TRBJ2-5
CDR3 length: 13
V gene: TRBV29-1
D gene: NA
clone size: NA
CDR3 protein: CSVEDGGLETQYF
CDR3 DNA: TGCAGCGTTGAAGATGGGGGTTTGGAGACCCAGTACTTC

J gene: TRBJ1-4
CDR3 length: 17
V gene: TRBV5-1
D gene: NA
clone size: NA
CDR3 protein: CASSLAGSMATNEKLFF
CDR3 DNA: TGCGCCAGCAGCTTAGCAGGTTCGATGGCAACTAATGAAAAACTGTTTTTT

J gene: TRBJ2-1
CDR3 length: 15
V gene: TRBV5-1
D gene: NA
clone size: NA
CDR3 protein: CASSPSGLPSNEQFF
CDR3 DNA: TGCGCCAGCAGCCCCTCGGGACTGCCTAGCAATGAGCAGTTCTTC

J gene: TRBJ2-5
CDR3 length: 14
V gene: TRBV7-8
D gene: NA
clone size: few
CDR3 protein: CASSLRALQETQYF
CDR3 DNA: TGTGCCAGCAGCTTAAGGGCACTTCAAGAGACCCAGTACTTC

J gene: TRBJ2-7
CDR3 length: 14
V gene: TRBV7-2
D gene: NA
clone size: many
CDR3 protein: CASSPRGLPYEQYF
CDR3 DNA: TGTGCCAGCAGCCCCAGAGGTTTACCCTACGAGCAGTACTTC

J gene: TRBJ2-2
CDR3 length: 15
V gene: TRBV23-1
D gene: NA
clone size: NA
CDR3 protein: CAKKGPGSLSGELFF
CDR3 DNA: TGCGCCAAAAAAGGGCCCGGGTCTTTATCCGGGGAGCTGTTTTTT

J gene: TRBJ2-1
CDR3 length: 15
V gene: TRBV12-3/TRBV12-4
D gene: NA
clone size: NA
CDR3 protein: CASSQNDRGGNEQFF
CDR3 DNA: TGTGCCAGCAGTCAAAACGACAGGGGAGGGAATGAGCAGTTCTTC

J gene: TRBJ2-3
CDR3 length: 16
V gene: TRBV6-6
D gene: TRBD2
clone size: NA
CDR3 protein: CASTKTSGGYTDTQYF
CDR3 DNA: TGTGCCAGCACCAAGACTAGCGGGGGTTACACAGATACGCAGTATTTT

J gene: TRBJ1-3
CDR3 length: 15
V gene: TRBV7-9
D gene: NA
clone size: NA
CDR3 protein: CASSPDRTSGNTIYF
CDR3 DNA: TGTGCCAGCAGCCCCGACAGGACCTCTGGAAACACCATATATTTT

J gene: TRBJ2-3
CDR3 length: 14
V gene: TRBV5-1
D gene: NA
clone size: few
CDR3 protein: CASSFVSGADTQYF
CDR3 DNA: TGCGCCAGCAGCTTCGTCTCGGGGGCAGATACGCAGTATTTT

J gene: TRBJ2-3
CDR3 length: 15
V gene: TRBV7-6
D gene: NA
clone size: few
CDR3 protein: CASSSPLSSTDTQYF
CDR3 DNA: TGTGCCAGCAGCTCACCTCTCTCTAGCACAGATACGCAGTATTTT

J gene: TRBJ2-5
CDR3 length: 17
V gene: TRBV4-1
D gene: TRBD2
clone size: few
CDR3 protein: CASSQDQISGGEETQYF
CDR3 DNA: TGCGCCAGCAGCCAAGATCAGATTAGCGGGGGAGAAGAGACCCAGTACTTC

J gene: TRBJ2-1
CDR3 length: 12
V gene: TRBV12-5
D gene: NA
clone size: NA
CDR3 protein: CASGLGYNEQFF
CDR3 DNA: TGTGCTAGTGGTTTGGGTTACAATGAGCAGTTCTTC

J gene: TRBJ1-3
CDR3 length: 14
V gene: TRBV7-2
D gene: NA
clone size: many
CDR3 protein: CASSPDGTLGTIYF
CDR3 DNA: TGTGCCAGCAGCCCCGACGGGACACTCGGCACCATATATTTT

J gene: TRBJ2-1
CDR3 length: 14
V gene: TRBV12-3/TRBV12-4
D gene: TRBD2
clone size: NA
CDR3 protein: CATSGAGAFNEQFF
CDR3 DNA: TGTGCCACCTCCGGAGCGGGGGCCTTCAATGAGCAGTTCTTC

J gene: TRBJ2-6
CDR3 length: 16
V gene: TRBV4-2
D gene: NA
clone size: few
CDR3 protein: CASSHGSSSGANVLTF
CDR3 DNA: TGTGCCAGCAGCCATGGGAGCTCATCTGGGGCCAACGTCCTGACTTTC

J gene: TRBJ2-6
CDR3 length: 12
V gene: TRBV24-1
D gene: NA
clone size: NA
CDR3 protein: CATSEGPNVLTF
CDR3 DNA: TGTGCCACCAGTGAGGGCCCCAACGTCCTGACTTTC

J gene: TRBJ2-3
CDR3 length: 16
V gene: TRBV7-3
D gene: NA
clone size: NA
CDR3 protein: CASSLQGGGSTDTQYF
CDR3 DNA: TGTGCCAGCAGCTTGCAGGGGGGCGGGAGTACAGATACGCAGTATTTT

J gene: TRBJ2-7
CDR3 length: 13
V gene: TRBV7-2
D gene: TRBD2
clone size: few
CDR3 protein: CASSLPGGHEQYF
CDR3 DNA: TGTGCCAGCAGCCTCCCGGGAGGACACGAGCAGTACTTC

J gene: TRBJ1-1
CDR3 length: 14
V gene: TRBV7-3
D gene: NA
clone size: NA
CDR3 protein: CASSEGSQNTEAFF
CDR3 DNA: TGTGCCAGCAGCGAGGGATCCCAGAACACTGAAGCTTTCTTT

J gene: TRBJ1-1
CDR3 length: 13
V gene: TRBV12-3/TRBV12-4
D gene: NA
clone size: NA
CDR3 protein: CASSLGGETEAFF
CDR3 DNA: TGTGCCAGCAGCTTAGGTGGCGAAACTGAAGCTTTCTTT

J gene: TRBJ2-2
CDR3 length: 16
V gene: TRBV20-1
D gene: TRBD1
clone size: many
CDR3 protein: CSARALYRGNTGELFF
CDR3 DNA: TGCAGTGCTAGAGCCCTGTACAGGGGGAACACCGGGGAGCTGTTTTTT

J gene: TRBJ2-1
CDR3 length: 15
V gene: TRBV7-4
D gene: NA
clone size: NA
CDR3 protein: CASSAGTPDFYEQFF
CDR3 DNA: TGTGCCAGCAGCGCCGGGACTCCCGATTTCTATGAGCAGTTCTTC

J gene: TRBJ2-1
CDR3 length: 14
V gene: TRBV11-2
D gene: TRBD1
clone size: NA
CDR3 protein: CASSPGGTGDEQFF
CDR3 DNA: TGTGCCAGCAGCCCCGGAGGGACAGGGGATGAGCAGTTCTTC

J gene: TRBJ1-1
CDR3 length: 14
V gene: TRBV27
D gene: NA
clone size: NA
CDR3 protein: CASSVSRGETEAFF
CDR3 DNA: TGTGCCAGCAGTGTTTCGAGGGGGGAAACTGAAGCTTTCTTT

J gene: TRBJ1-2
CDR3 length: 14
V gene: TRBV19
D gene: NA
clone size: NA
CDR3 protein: CASSIPSVDYGYTF
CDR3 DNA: TGTGCCAGTAGTATTCCCAGCGTCGACTATGGCTACACCTTC

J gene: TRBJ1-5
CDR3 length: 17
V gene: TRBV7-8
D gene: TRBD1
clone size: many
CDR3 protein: CASSSYPGQGGDQPQHF
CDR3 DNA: TGTGCCAGCAGCTCCTATCCGGGACAGGGAGGGGATCAGCCCCAGCATTTT

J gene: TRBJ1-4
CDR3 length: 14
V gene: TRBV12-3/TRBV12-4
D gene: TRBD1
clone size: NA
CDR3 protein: CASSSQGAVEKLFF
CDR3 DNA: TGTGCCAGCAGTTCCCAGGGGGCTGTGGAAAAACTGTTTTTT

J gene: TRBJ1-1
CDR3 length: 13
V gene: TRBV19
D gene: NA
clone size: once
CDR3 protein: CASSSTEETEAFF
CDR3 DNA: TGTGCCAGTAGCTCGACAGAGGAGACTGAAGCTTTCTTT

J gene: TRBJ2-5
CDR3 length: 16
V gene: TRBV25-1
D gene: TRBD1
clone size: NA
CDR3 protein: CASSDRRTGSQETQYF
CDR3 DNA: TGTGCCAGCAGTGACCGCCGGACAGGGTCCCAAGAGACCCAGTACTTC

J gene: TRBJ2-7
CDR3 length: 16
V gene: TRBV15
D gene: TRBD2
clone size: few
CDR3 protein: CATSRGRRGRLYEQYF
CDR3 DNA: TGTGCCACCAGCAGAGGGAGGCGCGGGAGGCTCTACGAGCAGTACTTC

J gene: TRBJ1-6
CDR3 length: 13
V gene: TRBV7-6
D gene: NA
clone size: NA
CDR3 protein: CASSSSFQAPLHF
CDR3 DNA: TGTGCCAGCAGCTCTAGCTTCCAGGCACCCCTCCACTTT

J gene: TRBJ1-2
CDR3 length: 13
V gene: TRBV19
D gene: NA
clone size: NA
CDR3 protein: CASMVPAGYGYTF
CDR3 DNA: TGTGCCAGTATGGTACCTGCGGGCTATGGCTACACCTTC

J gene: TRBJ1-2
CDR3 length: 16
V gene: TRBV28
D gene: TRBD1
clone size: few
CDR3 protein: CASSPNLGQAFYGYTF
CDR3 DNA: TGTGCCAGCAGTCCCAACCTCGGACAGGCTTTCTATGGCTACACCTTC

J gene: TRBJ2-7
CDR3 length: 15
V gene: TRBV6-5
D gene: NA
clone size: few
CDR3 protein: CASSYRVPVSYEQYF
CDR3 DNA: TGTGCCAGCAGTTACCGGGTCCCCGTCTCCTACGAGCAGTACTTC